The 14 T cell receptor beta chains below were found in one sample sequenced in a study of blood T cells in healthy people across ages. Combining a sample-barcoded 5' primer with a J-beta primer mix, a second PCR ran for roughly 6 to 12 cycles. TCRdb itself ran the 5' RACE reads through MiXCR, one entry per CDR3 protein. The top ten hold 13% of the sample, which has hundreds of thousands of distinct CDR3 sequences, 45% to 60% seen once. Material: blood. Receptor source: a woman older than 75 in good health.

This chain uses TRBV5-1 with TRBJ1-1; D remains ambiguous. Trimming left V 0 bases short and J 2 bases short, with 8 bases between. CDR3 length: 14 residues. Germline loops: CDR1 SGHRS, CDR2 YFSETQ. CDR3 loop: CASSLAGTNTEAFF. Here the CDR3 DNA reads TGCGCCAGCAGCTTGGCGGGCACCAACACTGAAGCTTTCTTT. Combining the CDR3 with reference TRBV5-1 and TRBJ1-1 gives the whole variable domain KAGVTQTPRYLIKTRGQQVTLSCSPISGHRSVSWYQQTPGQGLQFLFEYFSETQRNKGNFPGRFSGRQFSNSRSEMNVSTLELGDSALYLCASSLAGTNTEAFFGQGTRLTVV.

Turning to this clonotype: This sequence may be a read error, since a much larger clone differs from it by one base. The chain links TRBV20-1 to TRBJ2-7; D remains ambiguous. CDR1 is DFQATT and CDR2 is SNEGSKA in the germline V gene (reference sequence). CDR3 length equals 13 residues. Trimming took 1 base from V and 3 from J, leaving 10 bases between them. Here the CDR3 DNA reads TGCAGTGCTAGAGTAGGCAAGATCTACGAGCAGTACTTC. The encoded protein is CSARVGKIYEQYF.

As to this clonotype: A much larger clonotype is one base distant, so this may be a read error. The V call is TRBV14, the J call TRBJ2-5; no clear D. The better agreement between TRBJ2-1 and the DNA end casts doubt on the J call. Germline V gene data show CDR1 as SGHDN and CDR2 as FVKESK. The CDR3 has 14 amino acids. The CDR3 nucleotides are TGTGCCAGCAGCGAAGATAAGTACCAAGAGACCCAGTTCTTC. Its protein product is CASSEDKYQETQFF.

The chain has TRBV20-1 and TRBJ2-1; TRBD2 might be the D (6 bases). The J call may be faulty, since TRBJ2-7 better matches the DNA end. Germline V gives CDR1 DFQATT, CDR2 SNEGSKA (reference sequence). The CDR3 spans 16 residues. CDR3 residues: CSVTTSYYSSYNEQYF. CDR3 in DNA: TGCAGTGTAACCACTAGCTACTATAGCTCCTACAATGAGCAGTACTTC.

V gene TRBV3-1 combines with J gene TRBJ2-6; D is unclear. Trimming cost V 5 bases and J 0 bases, with 17 bases left between them. The CDR3 totals 18 residues. Germline CDR1 is LGHDT and CDR2 is YNNKEL (reference sequence). The CDR3 loop reads CASSASQTRLSGANVLTF. CDR3 bases: TGTGCCAGCAGCGCGTCCCAGACGCGACTCTCTGGGGCCAACGTCCTGACTTTC.

This clonotype was seen once. This chain connects TRBV5-1 to TRBJ2-5; 11 nucleotides agree with TRBD2. The DNA matches TRBJ2-7 better at its end, which makes the J call doubtful. The CDR3 spans 12 residues. In germline, CDR1 is SGHRS, CDR2 YFSETQ. CDR3 bases: TGCGCCAGCAAACTAGCGGGAGCCGAGCAGTACTTC. This codes for CASKLAGAEQYF.

The rearrangement joins TRBV24-1 to TRBJ2-2, with D possibly matching TRBD1 (5 bases). Per the germline V gene, CDR1 is KGHDR and CDR2 is SFDVKD. V shed 1 base and J shed 7 bases, with 18 bases lying between them. This CDR3 region has 17 residues. The CDR3 DNA is TGTGCCACCAGTGATTTAGGGGCAGAGAAGGGGCTCGGGGAGCTGTTTTTT. Protein: CATSDLGAEKGLGELFF.

A word on this clonotype: Given a much more abundant clone one base away, this may be a read error. The chain combines TRBV9 with TRBJ2-7; the match to TRBD2 covers 8 bases. Trimming at V came to 10 bases and at J to 7 bases, leaving 13 bases not matched to a gene. The CDR3 runs 13 residues. The germline V gene has CDR1 SGDLS and CDR2 YYNGEE. The CDR3 bases are TGTGCCTCTAGGAGGAGCGGGAGCAATGAGCAGTACTTC. It codes for CASRRSGSNEQYF.

There are a few counts of this clonotype. The gene calls are TRBV12-3 or TRBV12-4 and TRBJ2-3; D uncertain. V lost 5 bases and J lost 3, with 12 bases in between. The CDR3 is 14 residues long. The CDR3 DNA follows: TGTGCCAGCAGTCGGATAGGCAGTACAGATACGCAGTATTTT. Translating gives CASSRIGSTDTQYF.

Comments on this clonotype: It may be a read error: a sequence one base away is much more abundant. This rearrangement joins TRBV5-1 to TRBJ2-2; D remains ambiguous. Germline CDR1 reads SGHRS; CDR2 reads YFSETQ. The CDR3 runs 14 residues. CDR3 DNA: TGCGCCATCAGCCCTGACATCAACACCGGGGAGCTGTTTTTT. As protein: CAISPDINTGELFF.

In nucleotides, the CDR3 is TGTGCCAGCAGCTTAGATTCGGGACTAGCGGATTTTACGGGCAAAAACATTCAGTACTTC. As protein: CASSLDSGLADFTGKNIQYF. This chain uses TRBV7-8 with TRBJ2-4; 11 bases are shared with TRBD2. J was trimmed by 3 bases and V by 1 base; bases with no gene match: 14. The germline gives CDR1 SGHVS, CDR2 FQNEAQ. The CDR3 is 20 residues long. Together with reference TRBV7-8 and TRBJ2-4, the CDR3 gives the full variable domain: GAGVSQSPRYKVAKRGQDVALRCDPISGHVSLFWYQQALGQGPEFLTYFQNEAQLDKSGLPSDRFFAERPEGSVSTLKIQRTQQEDSAVYLCASSLDSGLADFTGKNIQYFGAGTRLSVL.

Worth noting for this clonotype: Just one base apart from a much larger clone, this may be a read error. This chain connects TRBV5-1 to TRBJ2-3; D remains ambiguous. From germline, CDR1 is SGHRS and CDR2 YFSETQ. The CDR3 loop spans 16 amino acids. The CDR3, as DNA: TGCGCCGGCAGCCCCTGGGTAGACTCTAGCACAGATACGCAGTATTTT. This sequence encodes CAGSPWVDSSTDTQYF. Variable domain in full (rest from reference TRBV5-1 and TRBJ2-3): KAGVTQTPRYLIKTRGQQVTLSCSPISGHRSVSWYQQTPGQGLQFLFEYFSETQRNKGNFPGRFSGRQFSNSRSEMNVSTLELGDSALYLCAGSPWVDSSTDTQYFGPGTRLTVL.

In this sample, this clonotype turned up many times. The chain uses TRBV20-1 and TRBJ2-7, with a possible D match to TRBD1 (6 bases). The V end was cut by 3 bases, the J end by 4 bases, with 7 bases between. The germline CDR1 and CDR2 sequences are DFQATT and SNEGSKA (reference sequence). CDR3 length equals 11 residues. In DNA, the CDR3 is TGCAGTGCTAGGGACAGTTACGAGCAGTACTTC. Protein: CSARDSYEQYF.

This chain uses TRBV7-2 with TRBJ2-7, with 11 bases identical to TRBD1. After removal of 10 bases from V and 6 bases from J, the junction contained 8 bases not matched to a gene. The CDR3 is made up of 13 amino acids. Germline V gene lookup returns CDR1 SGHTA and CDR2 FQGNSA. The CDR3 region has the DNA TGTGCCACCAAACGGGACAGGGGGTCCGAGCAGTACTTC. Translating gives CATKRDRGSEQYF.